This T cell receptor beta chain was retrieved from a study of cytomegalovirus exposure and HLA in healthy donors. Background on the study: Earlier results showed 90 million to 120 million unique TCR beta sequences derived from about 179 million T cells.

Primers for the PCR totalled 60 Vbeta and 13 Jbeta. The assay was immunoSEQ multiplex PCR, and TCRdb's table has in-frame clones only and misses some. The sample records 130,000 or so clones, roughly four fifths being singletons. Concerning this clone itself: The antigen is unknown.

Looked up from germline, CDR1 is SGHRS and CDR2 is YFSETQ. The CDR3 totals 13 residues. J lost 10 bases, V lost 5 bases, and 8 bases had no gene match. Study outcomes and limitations: Common viral pathogens were later found to be apparently linked to several of the most significant clusters.

The origin of this receptor is a man between 18 and 29 years old in good health and CMV-seropositive. Sequenced: PBMCs. This chain connects TRBV5-1 to TRBJ2-1; TRBD1 agrees at 8 bases. CDR3 protein: CASSSDRGDEQFF. The CDR3 region has the DNA TGCGCCAGCAGTTCAGACAGGGGAGACGAGCAGTTCTTC.